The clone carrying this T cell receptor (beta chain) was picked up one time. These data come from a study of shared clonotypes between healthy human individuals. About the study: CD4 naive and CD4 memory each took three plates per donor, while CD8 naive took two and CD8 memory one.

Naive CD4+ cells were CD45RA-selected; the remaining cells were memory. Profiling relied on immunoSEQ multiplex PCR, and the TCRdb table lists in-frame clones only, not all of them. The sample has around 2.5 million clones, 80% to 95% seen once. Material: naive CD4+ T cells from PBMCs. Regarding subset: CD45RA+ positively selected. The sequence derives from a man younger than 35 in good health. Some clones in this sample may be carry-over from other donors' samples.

CDR3 in amino acids: CASRVEGGPNEQFF. CDR3 sequence (DNA): TGTGCCAGCAGGGTGGAAGGAGGGCCAAATGAGCAGTTCTTC. The V call is TRBV2, the J call TRBJ2-1; D is perhaps TRBD2 (6 bases). The V end lost 6 bases, the J end lost 7 bases, and 16 bases lay between the germline ends. This CDR3 region has 14 residues. Germline assignment: CDR1 SNHLY and CDR2 FYNNEI.